The 18 T cell receptor beta chains presented below share a single source sample, sequenced in a study of CD8 T cells in ankylosing spondylitis. TCRdb fed the 5' RACE reads into MiXCR, producing one record per CDR3 protein. The table has 250,000 to 350,000 distinct CDR3 sequences, less than 25% seen once. Specimen: blood, either unsorted or a sorted T cell fraction (not recorded which). The receptor source for this set is a female donor with ankylosing spondylitis or in good health (not recorded which).

The chain employs TRBV4-2 and TRBJ2-1; perhaps TRBD1 as D (6 bases). Germline lookup yields CDR1 LGHNA and CDR2 YNFKEQ. The CDR3 is 16 residues long. Deletions cut 1 base from V and 8 bases from J, with 18 bases between. This CDR3 is CASSQGGRADSYEQFF. CDR3 DNA: TGTGCCAGCAGCCAAGGGGGGCGTGCTGACAGCTATGAGCAGTTCTTC.

This clonotype has more than one count but fewer than ten. The chain links TRBV4-2 to TRBJ1-1; D remains ambiguous. V lost 0 bases and J lost 2, with 7 bases in between. This CDR3 is 14 amino acids long. CDR1 LGHNA and CDR2 YNFKEQ come from the germline V gene. Here the CDR3 reads CASSQEAGNTEAFF. CDR3 sequence (DNA): TGTGCCAGCAGCCAAGAGGCAGGAAACACTGAAGCTTTCTTT.

The V gene is TRBV15, the J gene TRBJ2-7; 10 bases align to TRBD1. Germline V gives CDR1 LNHNV, CDR2 YYDKDF (reference sequence). CDR3 length equals 16 residues. Trimming took 2 bases from V and 2 from J; bases not matched to a gene: 6. CDR3: CATSRRRQGAAYEQYF. The CDR3 DNA reads as TGTGCCACCAGCAGAAGACGACAGGGGGCTGCCTACGAGCAGTACTTC.

The CDR3 reads CASSPFGGGGDEQFF. The CDR3 DNA sequence: TGCGCCAGCAGCCCTTTTGGGGGGGGCGGGGATGAGCAGTTCTTC. This rearrangement joins TRBV4-3 to TRBJ2-1, with a tentative D call TRBD2 (7 bases). The CDR3 length is 15 residues. The germline V gene encodes CDR1 LGHNA and CDR2 YSLEER. Trimming took off 4 bases at V and 8 bases at J, with 18 bases between the two ends.

The V gene is TRBV29-1, the J gene TRBJ2-3, with unresolved D. This CDR3 is 13 amino acids long. V was trimmed by 5 bases and J by 1 base, leaving 10 bases between them. Looked up from germline, CDR1 is SQVTM and CDR2 is ANQGSEA. The CDR3 DNA sequence: TGCAGCGTTCAGAATTCGGGCACAGATACGCAGTATTTT. This encodes CSVQNSGTDTQYF.

The chain recombines TRBV7-2 with TRBJ1-2; the D gene is possibly TRBD1 (5 bases). The germline V gene encodes CDR1 SGHTA and CDR2 FQGNSA. The CDR3 extends over 14 amino acids. Trimming left V 2 bases short and J 8 bases short, with 15 bases between. This CDR3 reads CASSLNGGVQGYTF. The CDR3 nucleotides read TGTGCCAGCAGCTTAAACGGGGGGGTGCAGGGCTACACCTTC. The complete variable domain, with remaining parts taken from reference TRBV7-2 and TRBJ1-2, reads GAGVSQSPSNKVTEKGKDVELRCDPISGHTALYWYRQSLGQGLEFLIYFQGNSAPDKSGLPSDRFSAERTGGSVSTLTIQRTQQEDSAVYLCASSLNGGVQGYTFGSGTRLTVV.

The sample holds a few counts of this clonotype. The chain uses TRBV20-1 and TRBJ1-1; D unresolved. This CDR3 region has 15 residues. In germline, CDR1 is DFQATT, CDR2 SNEGSKA (reference sequence). V lost 1 base to trimming and J lost 5 bases, with 17 bases between them. CDR3 region: CSARVVGPQKTEAFF. In DNA form, the CDR3 reads TGCAGTGCTAGAGTAGTCGGGCCACAAAAGACTGAAGCTTTCTTT.

In DNA form, the CDR3 reads TGCAGTGCTAGGGAGGGGAGCTCCTACAATGAGCAGTTCTTC. Encoded protein: CSAREGSSYNEQFF. V is TRBV20-1 and J is TRBJ2-1, with D perhaps matching TRBD2 (6 bases). Germline V gene sequence: CDR1 DFQATT, CDR2 SNEGSKA (reference sequence). The V end was cut by 3 bases, the J end by 0 bases, with 9 bases between. The length of the CDR3 is 14 residues.

The chain couples TRBV7-6 to TRBJ1-2; 9 bases map to TRBD1. This CDR3 is 17 amino acids long. Germline trimming cut 3 bases from V and 8 bases from J; bases unmatched to any gene: 16. Per the germline V gene, CDR1 is SGHVS and CDR2 is FNYEAQ. CDR3 in DNA: TGTGCCAGCAGCTTTCCAGCCGGGACAGGGATTCTAAGGGGCTACACCTTC. It translates to CASSFPAGTGILRGYTF.

This chain links TRBV10-3 with TRBJ2-2; a weak D match, TRBD1 (6 bases). Per germline, CDR1 ENHRY and CDR2 SYGVKD. Trimming left V 11 bases short and J 9 bases short, with 16 bases between. The CDR3 runs to 12 residues. The CDR3 sequence: CAASQGARELFF. CDR3 coding DNA: TGTGCCGCCTCACAGGGCGCCAGGGAGCTGTTTTTT.

This clonotype is a singleton in its sample. This chain joins TRBV7-6 and TRBJ2-2, with 12 bases matching TRBD2. Germline assignment: CDR1 SGHVS and CDR2 FNYEAQ. The V segment lost 4 bases and the J segment 6 bases; nucleotides outside the gene matches: 3. The CDR3 is 15 residues long. The DNA for the CDR3 is TGTGCCAGCAGCTGGCTAGCGGGAGGGCCCGGGGAGCTGTTTTTT. The encoded protein is CASSWLAGGPGELFF.

This clonotype came up many times. The CDR3 DNA is TGTGCCATCAGTGAGCCAGGGATAGCCAAAAACATTCAGTACTTC. Amino acid sequence: CAISEPGIAKNIQYF. V gene TRBV10-3 combines with J gene TRBJ2-4; D is possibly TRBD1 (5 bases). V was pared by 2 bases and J by 0 bases, with 8 bases between. The CDR3 runs to 15 residues. The germline CDR1 and CDR2 sequences are ENHRY and SYGVKD.

This clonotype was counted many times. This rearrangement joins TRBV28 to TRBJ2-1; TRBD2 matches at 7 bases. CDR1 and CDR2 from the germline V gene are MDHEN and SYDVKM. Trimming at V came to 2 bases and at J to 5 bases, leaving 3 bases not matched to a gene. CDR3 size: 14 residues. CDR3 protein: CASSLLGLHNEQFF. CDR3 nucleotides: TGTGCCAGCAGTTTACTGGGACTACACAATGAGCAGTTCTTC.

This clonotype showed up just a few times. As DNA, the CDR3 is TGTGCCAGCAGTTTATGGGGCACAAGCTCCTACAATGAGCAGTTCTTC. The encoded protein is CASSLWGTSSYNEQFF. The chain links TRBV28 to TRBJ2-1, with no clear D. The germline V and J ends were trimmed by 0 bases and 0 bases, with 9 bases remaining between them. The germline gives CDR1 MDHEN, CDR2 SYDVKM. The CDR3 has 16 amino acids.

The chain has TRBV20-1 and TRBJ2-5, with TRBD2 identical over 8 bases. CDR1 and CDR2 from the germline V gene are DFQATT and SNEGSKA (reference sequence). The CDR3 length is 15 residues. J was trimmed by 5 bases and V by 0 bases; bases with no gene match: 8. In DNA, the CDR3 is TGCAGTGCTAGAGATTTCGGGAGGGCCGGGGAGACCCAGTACTTC. Its protein is CSARDFGRAGETQYF.

V gene TRBV5-1 combines with J gene TRBJ1-3; D uncertain. The CDR3 totals 14 residues. The germline CDR1 and CDR2 sequences are SGHRS and YFSETQ. Trimming cost V 4 bases and J 1 base, with 9 bases left between them. The CDR3 DNA reads TGCGCCAGCAGCGCAGGAGGATCTGGAAACACCATATATTTT. This gives the protein CASSAGGSGNTIYF.

The chain uses TRBV2 and TRBJ1-3, with 8 nucleotides matching TRBD1. V trimming: 2 bases; J trimming: 2 bases; junction bases outside the gene matches: 2. CDR1 SNHLY and CDR2 FYNNEI come from the germline V gene. This CDR3 is 15 amino acids long. The CDR3 spells CASSERTGPGNTIYF. The CDR3 region has the DNA TGTGCCAGCAGTGAACGGACAGGGCCTGGAAACACCATATATTTT.

In this sample, this clonotype turned up a few times. The genes are TRBV6-1 and TRBJ1-6; D is unclear. V was trimmed by 6 bases and J by 7 bases, leaving 13 bases between them. The germline V gene has CDR1 MNHNS and CDR2 SASEGT. The CDR3 consists of 14 residues. The CDR3 sequence: CASSFPQNNSPLHF. The CDR3 DNA is TGTGCCAGCAGCTTCCCACAGAACAATTCACCCCTCCACTTT.